The sequence of this T cell receptor (beta chain) was determined in a study of T cells in Graves' hyperthyroidism and ophthalmopathy. Findings and caveats of the study: Through a model of 13 V-J features, ophthalmopathy was separated from stable hyperthyroidism.

Amplified TCR beta CDR3 regions came from RNA transcripts. Primed by the HTBI set, a first-round RT-PCR was run on the TCR CDR3. Each CDR3 protein gets one entry after TCRdb re-called the multiplex PCR reads with MiXCR. Of 410,000 or so distinct CDR3 sequences listed, roughly 14% are singletons. Comments on this clonotype: Antigen specificity is unknown.

Germline V CDR1 and CDR2: PRHDT, FYEKMQ (reference sequence). Trimming pared 5 bases from V and 2 bases from J, leaving 15 bases between. The length of the CDR3 is 15 residues. Enrolled ophthalmopathy patients presented with a Clinical Activity Score of at least 3, a NOSPECS grade of at least 4, and disease duration under 3 months. The sample taken for sequencing was blood. The TCR was taken from a man aged 18 to 29 with Graves' ophthalmopathy. The gene calls are TRBV13 and TRBJ1-1; possible D gene TRBD1, 6 bases. CDR3 DNA sequence: TGTGCCAGCAGCCGTTGGAGGACAGTCAACACTGAAGCTTTCTTT. Translation gives CASSRWRTVNTEAFF.